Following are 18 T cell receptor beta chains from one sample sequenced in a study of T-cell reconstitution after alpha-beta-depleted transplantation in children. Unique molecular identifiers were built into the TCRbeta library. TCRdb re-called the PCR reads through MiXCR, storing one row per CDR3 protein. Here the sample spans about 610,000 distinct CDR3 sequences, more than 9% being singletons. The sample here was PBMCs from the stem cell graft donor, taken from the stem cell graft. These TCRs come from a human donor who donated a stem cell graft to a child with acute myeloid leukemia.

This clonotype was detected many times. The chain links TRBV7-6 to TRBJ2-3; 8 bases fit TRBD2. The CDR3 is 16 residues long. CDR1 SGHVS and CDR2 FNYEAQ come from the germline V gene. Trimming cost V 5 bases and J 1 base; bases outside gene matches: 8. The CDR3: CASSPSGGLRTDTQYF. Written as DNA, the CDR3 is TGTGCCAGCAGCCCAAGCGGGGGCCTGCGCACAGATACGCAGTATTTT.

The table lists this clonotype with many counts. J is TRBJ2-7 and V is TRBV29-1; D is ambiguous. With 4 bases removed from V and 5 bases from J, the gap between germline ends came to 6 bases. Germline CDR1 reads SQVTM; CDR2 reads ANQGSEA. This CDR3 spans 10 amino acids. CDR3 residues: CSVAENEQYF. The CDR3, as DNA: TGCAGCGTTGCCGAGAACGAGCAGTACTTC.

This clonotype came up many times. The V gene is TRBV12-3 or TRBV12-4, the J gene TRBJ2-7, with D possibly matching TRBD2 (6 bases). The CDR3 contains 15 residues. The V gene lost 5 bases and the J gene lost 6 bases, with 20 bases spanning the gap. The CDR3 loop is CASSTSTGGFIEQYF. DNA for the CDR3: TGTGCCAGCAGTACAAGCACCGGAGGGTTCATCGAGCAGTACTTC.

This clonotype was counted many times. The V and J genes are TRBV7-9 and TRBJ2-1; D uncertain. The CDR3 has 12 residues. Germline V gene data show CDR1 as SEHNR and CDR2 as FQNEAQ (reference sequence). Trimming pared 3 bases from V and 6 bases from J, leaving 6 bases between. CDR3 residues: CASSFGPNEQFF. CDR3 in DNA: TGTGCCAGCAGCTTTGGCCCCAATGAGCAGTTCTTC. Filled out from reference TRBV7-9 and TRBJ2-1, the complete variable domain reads DTGVSQNPRHKITKRGQNVTFRCDPISEHNRLYWYRQTLGQGPEFLTYFQNEAQLEKSRLLSDRFSAERPKGSFSTLEIQRTEQGDSAMYLCASSFGPNEQFFGPGTRLTVL.

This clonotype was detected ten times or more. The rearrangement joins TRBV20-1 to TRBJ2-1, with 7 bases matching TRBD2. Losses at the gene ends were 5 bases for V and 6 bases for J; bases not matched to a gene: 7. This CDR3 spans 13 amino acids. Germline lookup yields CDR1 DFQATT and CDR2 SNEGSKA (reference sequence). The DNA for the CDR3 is TGCAGTGCTTTGCAGGGAGGGGTCAATGAGCAGTTCTTC. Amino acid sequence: CSALQGGVNEQFF.

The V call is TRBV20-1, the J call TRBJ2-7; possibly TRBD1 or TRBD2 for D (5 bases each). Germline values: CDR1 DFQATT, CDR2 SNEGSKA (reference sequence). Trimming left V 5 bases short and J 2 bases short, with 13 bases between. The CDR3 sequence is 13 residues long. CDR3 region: CSAAAGTAYEQYF. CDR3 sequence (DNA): TGCAGTGCTGCGGCCGGGACGGCCTACGAGCAGTACTTC.

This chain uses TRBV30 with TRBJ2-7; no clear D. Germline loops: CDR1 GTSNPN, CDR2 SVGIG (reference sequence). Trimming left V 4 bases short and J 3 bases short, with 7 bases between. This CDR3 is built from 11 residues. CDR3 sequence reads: CAWTHDYEQYF. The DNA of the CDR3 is TGTGCCTGGACCCATGACTACGAGCAGTACTTC.

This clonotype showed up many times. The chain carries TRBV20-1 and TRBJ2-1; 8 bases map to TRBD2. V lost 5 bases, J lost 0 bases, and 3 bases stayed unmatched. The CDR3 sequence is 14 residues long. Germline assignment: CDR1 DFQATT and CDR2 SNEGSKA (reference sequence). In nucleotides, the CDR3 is TGCAGTGCTCCTAGCGGGCTCTCCTACAATGAGCAGTTCTTC. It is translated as CSAPSGLSYNEQFF.

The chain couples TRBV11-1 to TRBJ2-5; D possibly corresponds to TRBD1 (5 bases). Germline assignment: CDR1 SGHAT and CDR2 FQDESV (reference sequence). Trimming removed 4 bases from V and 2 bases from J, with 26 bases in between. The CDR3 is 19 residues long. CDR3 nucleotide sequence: TGTGCCAGCAGCTCCAGGGTGGGTGTCAGCGTAGTCATTCAAGAGACCCAGTACTTC. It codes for CASSSRVGVSVVIQETQYF.

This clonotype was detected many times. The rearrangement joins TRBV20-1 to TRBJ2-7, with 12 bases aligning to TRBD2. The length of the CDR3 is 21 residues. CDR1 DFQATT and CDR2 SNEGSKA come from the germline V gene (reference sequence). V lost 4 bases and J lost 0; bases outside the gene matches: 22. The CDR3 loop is CSATPGLAGLGAPTSSYEQYF. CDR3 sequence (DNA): TGCAGTGCTACCCCCGGACTAGCGGGACTTGGGGCGCCGACCAGCTCCTACGAGCAGTACTTC.

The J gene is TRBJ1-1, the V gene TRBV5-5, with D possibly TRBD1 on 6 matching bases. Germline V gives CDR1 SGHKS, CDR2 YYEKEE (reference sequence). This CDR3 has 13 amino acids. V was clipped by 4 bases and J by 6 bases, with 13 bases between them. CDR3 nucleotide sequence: TGTGCCAGCAGCAGGGGGTTGTCGGCTGAAGCTTTCTTT. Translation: CASSRGLSAEAFF.

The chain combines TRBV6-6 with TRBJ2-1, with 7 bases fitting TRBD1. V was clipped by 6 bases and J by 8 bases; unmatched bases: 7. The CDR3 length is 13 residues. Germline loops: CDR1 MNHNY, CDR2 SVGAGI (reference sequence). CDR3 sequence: CASRPTGIHEQFF. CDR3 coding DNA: TGTGCCAGCAGACCGACAGGGATCCATGAGCAGTTCTTC.

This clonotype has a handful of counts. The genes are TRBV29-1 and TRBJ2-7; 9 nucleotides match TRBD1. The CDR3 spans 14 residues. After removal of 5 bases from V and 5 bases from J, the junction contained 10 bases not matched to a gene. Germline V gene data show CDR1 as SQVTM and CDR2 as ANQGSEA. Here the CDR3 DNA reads TGCAGCGTTCGAGACAGGGGGAACGGCGACGAGCAGTACTTC. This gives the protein CSVRDRGNGDEQYF.

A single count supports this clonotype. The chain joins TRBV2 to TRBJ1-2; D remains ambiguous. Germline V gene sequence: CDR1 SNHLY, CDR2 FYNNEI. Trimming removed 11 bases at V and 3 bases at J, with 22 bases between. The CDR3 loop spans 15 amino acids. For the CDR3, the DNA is TGTGCCCTCTGCTTATTATCGGGCCCAGACTATGGCTACACCTTC. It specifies CALCLLSGPDYGYTF.

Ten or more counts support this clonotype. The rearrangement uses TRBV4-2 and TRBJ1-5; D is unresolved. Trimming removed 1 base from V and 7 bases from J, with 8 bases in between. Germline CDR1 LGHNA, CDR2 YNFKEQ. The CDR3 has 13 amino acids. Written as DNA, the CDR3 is TGTGCCAGCAGCCAAGGGGGAACACAGCCCCAGCATTTT. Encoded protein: CASSQGGTQPQHF.

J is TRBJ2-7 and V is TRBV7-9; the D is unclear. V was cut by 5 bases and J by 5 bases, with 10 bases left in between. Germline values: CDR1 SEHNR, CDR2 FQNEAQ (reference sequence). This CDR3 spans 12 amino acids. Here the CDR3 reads CASSHVVHEQYF. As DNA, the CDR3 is TGTGCCAGCAGCCACGTCGTTCACGAGCAGTACTTC. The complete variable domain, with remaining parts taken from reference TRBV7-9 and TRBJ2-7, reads DTGVSQNPRHKITKRGQNVTFRCDPISEHNRLYWYRQTLGQGPEFLTYFQNEAQLEKSRLLSDRFSAERPKGSFSTLEIQRTEQGDSAMYLCASSHVVHEQYFGPGTRLTVT.

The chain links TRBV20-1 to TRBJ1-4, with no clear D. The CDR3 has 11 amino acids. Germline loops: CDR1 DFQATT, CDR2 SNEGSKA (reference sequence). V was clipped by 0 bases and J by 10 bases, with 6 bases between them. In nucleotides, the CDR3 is TGCAGTGCTAGAGATCGGGGAAAACTGTTTTTT. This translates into CSARDRGKLFF.

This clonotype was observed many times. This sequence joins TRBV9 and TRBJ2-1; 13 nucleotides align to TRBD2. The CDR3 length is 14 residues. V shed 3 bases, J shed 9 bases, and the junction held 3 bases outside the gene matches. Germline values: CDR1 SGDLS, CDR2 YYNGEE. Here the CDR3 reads CASSGTSGRGEQFF. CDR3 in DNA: TGTGCCAGCAGCGGGACTAGCGGGAGAGGTGAGCAGTTCTTC.